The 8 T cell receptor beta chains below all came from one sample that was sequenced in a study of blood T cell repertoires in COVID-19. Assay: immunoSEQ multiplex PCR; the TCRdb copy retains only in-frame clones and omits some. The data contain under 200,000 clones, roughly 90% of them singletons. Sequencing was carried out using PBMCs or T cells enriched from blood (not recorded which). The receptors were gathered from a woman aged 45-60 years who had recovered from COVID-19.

The CDR3 reads CASSSGLAGGRNEQFF. CDR3 sequence (DNA): TGTGCCAGCAGTTCAGGACTAGCGGGGGGCAGGAATGAGCAGTTCTTC. The chain carries TRBV6-5 and TRBJ2-1, with 14 nucleotides matching TRBD2. Trimming took 4 bases from V and 7 from J; bases not matched to a gene: 6. CDR1 is MNHEY, CDR2 SVGAGI, per germline. The CDR3 is 16 residues long.

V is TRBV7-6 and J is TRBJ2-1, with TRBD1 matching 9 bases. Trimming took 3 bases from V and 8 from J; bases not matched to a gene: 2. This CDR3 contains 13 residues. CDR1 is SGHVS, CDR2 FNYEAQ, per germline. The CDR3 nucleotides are TGTGCCAGCAGCTTCGGGACAGGGTATGAGCAGTTCTTC. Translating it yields CASSFGTGYEQFF.

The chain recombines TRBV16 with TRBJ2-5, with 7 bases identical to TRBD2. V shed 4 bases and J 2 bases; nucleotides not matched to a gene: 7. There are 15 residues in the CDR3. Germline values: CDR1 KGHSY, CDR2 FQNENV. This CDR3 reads CASSPSGGGQETQYF. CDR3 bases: TGTGCCAGCAGCCCGTCCGGGGGAGGGCAAGAGACCCAGTACTTC.

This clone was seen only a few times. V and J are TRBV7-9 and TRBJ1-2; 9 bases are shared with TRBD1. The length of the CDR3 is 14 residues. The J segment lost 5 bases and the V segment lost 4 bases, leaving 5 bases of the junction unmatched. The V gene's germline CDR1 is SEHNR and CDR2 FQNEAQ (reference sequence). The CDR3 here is CASSYGGTGYGYTF. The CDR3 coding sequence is TGTGCCAGCAGCTATGGAGGGACAGGGTATGGCTACACCTTC.

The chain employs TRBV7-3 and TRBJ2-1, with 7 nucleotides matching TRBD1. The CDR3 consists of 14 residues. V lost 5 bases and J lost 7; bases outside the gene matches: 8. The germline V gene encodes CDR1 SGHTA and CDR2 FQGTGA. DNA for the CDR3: TGTGCCAGCAGCCCTGGACAGGCTTTGAATGAGCAGTTCTTC. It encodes CASSPGQALNEQFF.

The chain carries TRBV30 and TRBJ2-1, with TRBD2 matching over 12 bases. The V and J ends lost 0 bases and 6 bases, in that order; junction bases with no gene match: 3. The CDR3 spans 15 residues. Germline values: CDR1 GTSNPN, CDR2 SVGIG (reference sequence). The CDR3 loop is CAWSVLAGGGNEQFF. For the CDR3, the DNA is TGTGCCTGGAGTGTACTAGCGGGGGGTGGCAATGAGCAGTTCTTC.

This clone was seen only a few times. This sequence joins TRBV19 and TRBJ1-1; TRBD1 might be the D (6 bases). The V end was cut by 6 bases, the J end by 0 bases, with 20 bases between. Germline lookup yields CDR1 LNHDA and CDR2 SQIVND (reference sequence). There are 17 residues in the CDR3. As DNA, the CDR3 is TGTGCCAGTAGGCTGCGGGGGGCCCTCCCTATGAACACTGAAGCTTTCTTT. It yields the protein CASRLRGALPMNTEAFF.

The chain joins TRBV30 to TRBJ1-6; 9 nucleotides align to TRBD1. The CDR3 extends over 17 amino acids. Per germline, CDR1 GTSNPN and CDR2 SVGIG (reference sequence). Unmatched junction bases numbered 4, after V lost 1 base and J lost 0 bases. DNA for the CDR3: TGTGCCTGGAGTGGGAGGGACAGGGCCTCCTATAATTCACCCCTCCACTTT. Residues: CAWSGRDRASYNSPLHF. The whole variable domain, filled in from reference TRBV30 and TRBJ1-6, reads SQTIHQWPATLVQPVGSPLSLECTVEGTSNPNLYWYRQAAGRGLQLLFYSVGIGQISSEVPQNLSASRPQDRQFILSSKKLLLSDSGFYLCAWSGRDRASYNSPLHFGNGTRLTVT.